Shown below are 24 T cell receptor beta chains from a single sample sequenced in a study of cytotoxic CD8 clonotypes in ibrutinib-treated CLL. Libraries were prepared by immunoSEQ multiplex PCR; TCRdb keeps only in-frame clonotypes and omits some of them. The sample consists of tens of thousands of clones, 60% to 75% of them appearing once. The sequencing here drew on PBMCs, taken after 12 months of ibrutinib treatment. The receptors shown here come from a human donor with chronic lymphocytic leukemia.

This chain links TRBV7-7 with TRBJ2-2, with D uncertain. The CDR3 is 15 amino acids. Germline V gene sequence: CDR1 SSHAT, CDR2 FNYEAQ (reference sequence). V was pared by 2 bases and J by 5 bases, with 12 bases between. The CDR3 nucleotides read TGTGCCAGCAGCTTAAGACCTGGATGGACCGGGGAGCTGTTTTTT. Its translation is CASSLRPGWTGELFF.

This chain uses TRBV7-8 with TRBJ1-2; 8 positions match TRBD1. With V trimmed by 2 bases and J by 3 bases, 11 bases remained unmatched. The CDR3 covers 17 residues. Germline assignment: CDR1 SGHVS and CDR2 FQNEAQ. CDR3 sequence: CASSLPGRGLPDYGYTF. CDR3 DNA sequence: TGTGCCAGCAGCTTACCGGGCAGGGGGCTTCCTGACTATGGCTACACCTTC. Full variable domain (rest looked up from reference TRBV7-8 and TRBJ1-2): GAGVSQSPRYKVAKRGQDVALRCDPISGHVSLFWYQQALGQGPEFLTYFQNEAQLDKSGLPSDRFFAERPEGSVSTLKIQRTQQEDSAVYLCASSLPGRGLPDYGYTFGSGTRLTVV.

Here the CDR3 reads CASSWDRAIDEQYF. The CDR3 DNA reads as TGTGCCAGCAGCTGGGACAGGGCTATCGACGAGCAGTACTTC. The chain uses TRBV7-2 and TRBJ2-7; 9 nucleotides agree with TRBD1. V trimming: 4 bases; J trimming: 5 bases; junction bases outside the gene matches: 6. Germline V gene sequence: CDR1 SGHTA, CDR2 FQGNSA. This CDR3 has 14 amino acids. Full variable domain (remainder filled in from reference TRBV7-2 and TRBJ2-7): GAGVSQSPSNKVTEKGKDVELRCDPISGHTALYWYRQSLGQGLEFLIYFQGNSAPDKSGLPSDRFSAERTGGSVSTLTIQRTQQEDSAVYLCASSWDRAIDEQYFGPGTRLTVT.

This clone appeared many times. The chain recombines TRBV4-3 with TRBJ2-1; 13 bases line up with TRBD2. Per the germline V gene, CDR1 is LGHNA and CDR2 is YSLEER. V lost 4 bases, J lost 7 bases, and 7 bases stayed unmatched. CDR3 size: 16 residues. In DNA, the CDR3 is TGCGCCAGCAGCCCTGGACTAGCGGGAGAAGGGAATGAGCAGTTCTTC. Protein: CASSPGLAGEGNEQFF.

This clone was seen a handful of times. The J gene is TRBJ2-5, the V gene TRBV2, with no clear D. Germline CDR1 reads SNHLY; CDR2 reads FYNNEI. This CDR3 is 11 amino acids long. Deletions cut 5 bases from V and 5 bases from J, with 6 bases between. The CDR3 DNA sequence: TGTGCCAGCAGTAAGGTGGAGACCCAGTACTTC. Its protein is CASSKVETQYF.

V usage is TRBV5-4 and J usage is TRBJ2-7, with D maybe TRBD1 (6 bases). Trimming removed 0 bases from V and 4 bases from J, with 11 bases in between. The V gene's germline CDR1 is SGHNT and CDR2 YYREEE (reference sequence). This CDR3 region has 14 residues. CDR3 sequence reads: CASSLVPGEYEQYF. The CDR3 region has the DNA TGTGCCAGCAGCTTGGTGCCAGGGGAGTACGAGCAGTACTTC.

The chain carries TRBV27 and TRBJ2-3; 10 nucleotides agree with TRBD2. V was pared by 5 bases and J by 4 bases, with 12 bases of the junction left unmatched. The CDR3 contains 17 residues. Germline values: CDR1 MNHEY, CDR2 SMNVEV (reference sequence). CDR3 bases: TGTGCCAGCAGTCGAGACTTAGCGGGAGGCACCGCAGATACGCAGTATTTT. Translated, it gives CASSRDLAGGTADTQYF.

This clone was seen more than once but under ten times. The rearrangement uses TRBV30 and TRBJ1-1; D gene unclear. Looked up from germline, CDR1 is GTSNPN and CDR2 is SVGIG (reference sequence). This CDR3 contains 12 residues. V lost 6 bases and J lost 0, with 8 bases in between. CDR3 sequence: CACRAVNTEAFF. DNA of the CDR3: TGTGCCTGCCGGGCCGTGAACACTGAAGCTTTCTTT.

In this sample, this clone turned up a few times. The chain has TRBV14 and TRBJ2-1, with 10 bases identical to TRBD2. Trimming removed 4 bases from V and 12 bases from J; junction bases left unmatched: 6. Germline V gene data show CDR1 as SGHDN and CDR2 as FVKESK. The CDR3 has 13 amino acids. CDR3 in amino acids: CASSLELAGSQFF. CDR3 DNA sequence: TGTGCCAGCAGCCTAGAACTAGCGGGATCGCAGTTCTTC. Combining the CDR3 with reference TRBV14 and TRBJ2-1 gives the whole variable domain EAGVTQFPSHSVIEKGQTVTLRCDPISGHDNLYWYRRVMGKEIKFLLHFVKESKQDESGMPNNRFLAERTGGTYSTLKVQPAELEDSGVYFCASSLELAGSQFFGPGTRLTVL.

The rearrangement links TRBV5-4 to TRBJ2-3, with TRBD2 identical over 10 bases. With V trimmed by 2 bases and J by 2 bases, 5 bases remained unmatched. The CDR3 runs to 16 residues. Per the germline V gene, CDR1 is SGHNT and CDR2 is YYREEE (reference sequence). In DNA, the CDR3 is TGTGCCAGCAGCTTAGGACTAGCGGAGGTCACAGATACGCAGTATTTT. It translates to CASSLGLAEVTDTQYF.

A note on this clone: Additional DNA sequences in this sample encode the identical CDR3. The chain couples TRBV5-8 to TRBJ2-6; no clear D. Germline V gene lookup returns CDR1 SGHTS and CDR2 YDEGEE. The CDR3 consists of 15 residues. Trimming stripped 0 bases from V and 0 bases from J, with 4 bases between. The CDR3 loop is CASSLGSSGANVLTF. CDR3 sequence (DNA): TGTGCCAGCAGCTTGGGCAGCTCTGGGGCCAACGTCCTGACTTTC.

This clone was seen only once. The CDR3: CASSNRGGLAGDTQYF. The CDR3 DNA follows: TGTGCCAGCAGCAACCGGGGGGGACTAGCGGGAGATACGCAGTATTTT. This sequence joins TRBV7-9 and TRBJ2-3; TRBD2 matches at 12 bases. The CDR3 runs to 16 residues. V gave up 5 bases and J gave up 5 bases; unmatched junction bases: 8. CDR1 is SEHNR and CDR2 is FQNEAQ in the germline V gene (reference sequence).

The chain is built from TRBV14 and TRBJ1-2; the D gene is possibly TRBD1 (5 bases). This CDR3 region has 14 residues. The V end was cut by 4 bases, the J end by 2 bases, with 11 bases between. Per the germline V gene, CDR1 is SGHDN and CDR2 is FVKESK. CDR3 sequence reads: CASSPAGGNYGYTF. The CDR3 nucleotides are TGTGCCAGCAGCCCCGCGGGGGGGAACTATGGCTACACCTTC.

This clone was seen more than once but under ten times. The CDR3, as DNA: TGTGCCAGCAGTTTTGGCGTCTGGTACGAGCAGTACTTC. Its protein product is CASSFGVWYEQYF. This chain connects TRBV27 to TRBJ2-7; no definite D call. In germline, CDR1 is MNHEY, CDR2 SMNVEV (reference sequence). The CDR3 loop spans 13 amino acids. V lost 3 bases and J lost 4, with 10 bases in between.

Remarks on this clone: Distinct nucleotide sequences in the sample also encode this CDR3. The chain carries TRBV7-7 and TRBJ2-1, with 10 positions matching TRBD2. Germline CDR1 is SSHAT and CDR2 is FNYEAQ (reference sequence). The CDR3 is 15 amino acids. V shed 3 bases, J shed 5 bases, and the junction held 4 bases outside the gene matches. In nucleotides, the CDR3 is TGTGCCAGCAGCTTGGGTAGCGGGAGGAACAATGAGCAGTTCTTC. It codes for CASSLGSGRNNEQFF.

The chain has TRBV11-2 and TRBJ2-2; no firm D call. Germline assignment: CDR1 SGHAT and CDR2 FQNNGV. The CDR3 consists of 14 residues. V was clipped by 5 bases and J by 6 bases, with 13 bases between them. The CDR3 is CASSVRRAPGELFF. The CDR3 DNA sequence: TGTGCCAGCAGCGTTCGGAGAGCGCCCGGGGAGCTGTTTTTT.

This clone was recorded once. The chain uses TRBV6-1 and TRBJ2-1; 9 bases align to TRBD1. The V segment lost 8 bases and the J segment 5 bases; nucleotides outside the gene matches: 7. From germline, CDR1 is MNHNS and CDR2 SASEGT. The CDR3 has 14 amino acids. The CDR3 spells CASYGTGRNNEQFF. The CDR3 DNA reads TGTGCCAGCTATGGGACAGGGCGAAACAATGAGCAGTTCTTC.

The rearrangement links TRBV27 to TRBJ2-3; 13 nucleotides agree with TRBD2. The CDR3 sequence is 17 residues long. V was pared by 2 bases and J by 3 bases, with 5 bases of the junction left unmatched. From germline, CDR1 is MNHEY and CDR2 SMNVEV (reference sequence). CDR3 amino acids: CASSLRRTSGRTDTQYF. CDR3 nucleotide sequence: TGTGCCAGCAGTTTACGCCGGACTAGCGGGAGAACAGATACGCAGTATTTT.

The V and J genes are TRBV6-4 and TRBJ2-7, with a tentative D call TRBD2 (6 bases). There are 11 residues in the CDR3. The germline gives CDR1 MRHNA, CDR2 SNTAGT. The ends were cut back, 10 bases at V and 6 bases at J, with 13 bases in the middle. The CDR3 DNA is TGTGCCATCCCGGAGCGGGCCGAGCAGTACTTC. Protein product: CAIPERAEQYF.

This rearrangement joins TRBV19 to TRBJ1-2, with D possibly being TRBD1 (6 bases). The CDR3 has 12 residues. With 3 bases removed from V and 10 bases from J, the gap between germline ends came to 12 bases. Germline V CDR1 and CDR2: LNHDA, SQIVND (reference sequence). This CDR3 reads CASSIAQGHYTF. As DNA, the CDR3 is TGTGCCAGTAGTATCGCCCAGGGGCACTACACCTTC.

The rearrangement joins TRBV10-2 to TRBJ2-7; D is possibly TRBD1 or TRBD2 (5 bases each). The CDR3 length is 13 residues. Germline V CDR1 and CDR2: WSHSY, SAAADI. V was clipped by 5 bases and J by 3 bases, with 11 bases between them. CDR3 in DNA: TGCGCCAGCAGTCCCGGGACCAACTACGAGCAGTACTTC. Its translation: CASSPGTNYEQYF.

The chain carries TRBV11-2 and TRBJ1-2; 8 nucleotides agree with TRBD1. Unmatched junction bases numbered 5, after V lost 5 bases and J lost 3 bases. CDR3 size: 14 residues. CDR1 SGHAT and CDR2 FQNNGV come from the germline V gene. The CDR3 region has the DNA TGTGCCAGCAGCAAAGACAGGGGAGACTATGGCTACACCTTC. It translates to CASSKDRGDYGYTF.

The rearrangement uses TRBV30 and TRBJ1-1; the D is unclear. Trimming cost V 8 bases and J 0 bases, with 10 bases left between them. The CDR3 contains 12 residues. The germline V gene has CDR1 GTSNPN and CDR2 SVGIG (reference sequence). CDR3 in DNA: TGTGCCCGGTCCCTCATGAACACTGAAGCTTTCTTT. Its protein is CARSLMNTEAFF.

J is TRBJ2-5 and V is TRBV30, with D unclear. V lost 5 bases to trimming and J lost 5 bases, with 12 bases between them. In germline, CDR1 is GTSNPN, CDR2 SVGIG (reference sequence). The CDR3 is 12 amino acids. Here the CDR3 reads CAWVPGVETQYF. CDR3 DNA sequence: TGTGCCTGGGTACCGGGCGTCGAGACCCAGTACTTC.